One and the same sample provided the 10 T cell receptor beta chains below, sequenced in a study of blood T cell repertoires in COVID-19. Only in-frame clones appear in the TCRdb table, and some are missing; sequencing was by immunoSEQ multiplex PCR. This sample has about 670,000 clones, with more than 80% found just once. Sequenced sample: peripheral blood. The receptor set was obtained from a woman between 18 and 29 years old with acute or convalescent COVID-19.

The gene calls are TRBV11-2 and TRBJ1-4; 7 bases fit TRBD1. This CDR3 spans 15 amino acids. The germline gives CDR1 SGHAT, CDR2 FQNNGV. V lost 0 bases to trimming and J lost 7 bases; unmatched junction nucleotides: 5. The CDR3 DNA reads TGTGCCAGCAGCTTAGATTCCCAGGGGGGTGAAAAACTGTTTTTT. It codes for CASSLDSQGGEKLFF.

The chain joins TRBV6-6 to TRBJ1-1; TRBD1 might be the D (5 bases). The CDR3 length is 14 residues. Between the trimmed V and J ends, which lost 5 bases and 3 bases, there was a span of 13 bases. Germline values: CDR1 MNHNY, CDR2 SVGAGI (reference sequence). CDR3 residues: CASSPGGSHTEAFF. The CDR3 DNA sequence: TGTGCCAGCAGTCCCGGGGGGTCGCACACTGAAGCTTTCTTT.

The chain uses TRBV24-1 and TRBJ2-2; the match to TRBD2 covers 9 bases. This CDR3 comprises 15 residues. V trimming: 7 bases; J trimming: 7 bases; junction bases outside the gene matches: 9. Germline lookup yields CDR1 KGHDR and CDR2 SFDVKD. The CDR3 coding sequence is TGTGCCACCAGATTGAGCGGGGGGCTGGGCGGGGAGCTGTTTTTT. It translates to CATRLSGGLGGELFF.

The rearrangement joins TRBV7-4 to TRBJ1-2; D gene uncertain. V lost 2 bases to trimming and J lost 3 bases, with 13 bases between them. The CDR3 has 15 amino acids. Germline V CDR1 and CDR2: SGHVT, SQSDAQ. CDR3 region: CASSLNTPQDYGYTF. CDR3 nucleotides: TGTGCCAGCAGCTTAAACACCCCGCAGGACTATGGCTACACCTTC.

This clone has more than one count but fewer than ten. The V call is TRBV28, the J call TRBJ1-1, with D perhaps TRBD1 (5 bases). V was clipped by 7 bases and J by 6 bases, with 15 bases between them. CDR1 is MDHEN and CDR2 is SYDVKM in the germline V gene. This CDR3 comprises 13 residues. CDR3 loop: CASTPPGKAEAFF. In DNA, the CDR3 is TGTGCCAGCACCCCCCCAGGGAAAGCTGAAGCTTTCTTT.

The chain combines TRBV5-1 with TRBJ2-7; D might be TRBD1 (6 bases). Germline CDR1 reads SGHRS; CDR2 reads YFSETQ. Trimming removed 0 bases from V and 2 bases from J, with 12 bases in between. The CDR3 is 15 residues long. The CDR3 is CASSLDPGVPYEQYF. CDR3 bases: TGCGCCAGCAGCTTGGATCCAGGGGTCCCCTACGAGCAGTACTTC.

This chain connects TRBV7-2 to TRBJ2-7, with 7 nucleotides matching TRBD2. V lost 5 bases to trimming and J lost 3 bases; unmatched junction nucleotides: 10. The CDR3 loop spans 15 amino acids. Germline-derived CDR1 and CDR2 are SGHTA and FQGNSA. The CDR3 spells CASSPRGASGYEQYF. For the CDR3, the DNA is TGTGCCAGCAGCCCCAGAGGGGCTAGCGGCTACGAGCAGTACTTC.

Notes on this clone: Different DNA sequences within this sample yield the same CDR3. V usage is TRBV6-4 and J usage is TRBJ2-1, with 9 bases identical to TRBD2. The V gene end was trimmed by 2 bases and the J gene end by 3 bases; junction bases not matched to a gene: 2. Germline loops: CDR1 MRHNA, CDR2 SNTAGT. This CDR3 region has 15 residues. The CDR3 nucleotides read TGTGCCAGCAGTGACCGTAGCGGGGGCTACAATGAGCAGTTCTTC. This codes for CASSDRSGGYNEQFF.

DNA of the CDR3: TGTGCCAGCAGAACCCGGGACAGCTACACTGAAGCTTTCTTT. Translation gives CASRTRDSYTEAFF. The chain has TRBV4-2 and TRBJ1-1; 7 bases match TRBD1. The germline V gene has CDR1 LGHNA and CDR2 YNFKEQ. The CDR3 contains 14 residues. V lost 6 bases to trimming and J lost 3 bases; unmatched junction nucleotides: 7.

V and J are TRBV6-5 and TRBJ1-5; D is undetermined. From germline, CDR1 is MNHEY and CDR2 SVGAGI. V lost 9 bases to trimming and J lost 3 bases, with 9 bases between them. The CDR3 is made up of 12 amino acids. CDR3 DNA sequence: TGTGCCAGTGATGAGCCCAATCAGCCCCAGCATTTT. This sequence encodes CASDEPNQPQHF.